This is a list of T cell receptor beta chains from one sample in a study of CD8 T cells in ankylosing spondylitis. MiXCR, applied by TCRdb to the 5' RACE reads, yields one record per CDR3 protein. This repertoire shows about 330,000 distinct CDR3 sequences, less than 9.5% found once; its top ten account for roughly 14%. Source material: blood, either unsorted or a sorted T cell fraction (not recorded which). These receptors all stem from a male donor with ankylosing spondylitis. Both conserved end residues are part of each CDR3. A D gene is named only where the DNA matches it firmly. Size values are once, few and many counts, or a class for expanded clones, and some rows have none.

>many|TRBV20-1|-|TRBJ2-1
TGCAGTGCTAGAGGTAGGGGAGCCTACAATGAGCAGTTCTTC
CSARGRGAYNEQFF
>few|TRBV7-7|-|TRBJ2-2
TGTGCTAGCAGCTTAGAAGGGTCCGGGGAGCTGTTTTTT
CASSLEGSGELFF
>few|TRBV12-3/TRBV12-4|TRBD1|TRBJ2-1
TGTGCCAGCAGTTCCCGGACAGGGTATGCCAATGAGCAGTTCTTC
CASSSRTGYANEQFF
>-|TRBV9|-|TRBJ2-2
TGTGCCAGCAGCGTAGGCGGAATCCCTAACACCGGGGAGCTGTTTTTT
CASSVGGIPNTGELFF
>many|TRBV27|-|TRBJ2-3
TGTGCCAGCACCGAGGACCGCACAGATACGCAGTATTTT
CASTEDRTDTQYF
>-|TRBV12-5|TRBD2|TRBJ2-3
TGTGCTAGTGGTTGGGGACTAGCGGGAGCAGATACGCAGTATTTT
CASGWGLAGADTQYF
>-|TRBV5-1|TRBD1|TRBJ2-1
TGCGCCAGCGGCGAAACAGGGGGCGTTGAGCAGTTCTTC
CASGETGGVEQFF
>few|TRBV29-1|-|TRBJ2-6
TGCAGCGTTACCTTGGGAGGTCCTGGGGCCAACGTCCTGACTTTC
CSVTLGGPGANVLTF
>many|TRBV9|TRBD2|TRBJ2-1
TGTGCCAGCAGCCCAAGCGGGAGGATCAACAATGAGCAGTTCTTC
CASSPSGRINNEQFF
>-|TRBV20-1|TRBD1|TRBJ1-2
TGCAGTGCTAGTAATTGGGACAGTTATGGCTACACCTTC
CSASNWDSYGYTF
>-|TRBV9|-|TRBJ1-3
TGTGCCAGCAGCACGAATTTGGGGCCGGGATTGGCTGGAAACACCATATATTTT
CASSTNLGPGLAGNTIYF
>-|TRBV6-1|-|TRBJ2-7
TGTGCCAGCAGTACCAGGACAGATGTAGGCGACGAGCAGTACTTC
CASSTRTDVGDEQYF
>few|TRBV2|TRBD2|TRBJ2-2
TGTGCCAGCAGGAGAATACTAGCGGAGAACACCGGGGAGCTGTTTTTT
CASRRILAENTGELFF
>few|TRBV12-3/TRBV12-4|-|TRBJ1-5
TGTGCCAGCAGTCCTGACACCCTCGTGGGGCCCCAGCATTTT
CASSPDTLVGPQHF
>-|TRBV29-1|TRBD1|TRBJ1-3
TGCAGCGCTGGGGACAGGAGCTCTGGAAACACCATATATTTT
CSAGDRSSGNTIYF
>few|TRBV6-4|-|TRBJ2-1
TGTGCCAGCAGTGAATATCCGGGCCGGGGGTCCTACAATGAGCAGTTCTTC
CASSEYPGRGSYNEQFF
>-|TRBV10-3|-|TRBJ2-1
TGTGCCATCAGTGGGCCGAGATCGAGCTCCTACAATGAGCAGTTCTTC
CAISGPRSSSYNEQFF
>few|TRBV9|TRBD1|TRBJ2-1
TGTGCCAGCAGCCCGGGGACAGGGAGAAATGAGCAGTTCTTC
CASSPGTGRNEQFF
>few|TRBV10-3|TRBD2|TRBJ2-7
TGTGCCATCAGTAAGACTAGCGGGTACTACGAGCAGTACTTC
CAISKTSGYYEQYF
>-|TRBV5-6|TRBD2|TRBJ2-7
TGTGCCAGCAGCTTGGCTTTGGGACTAGCGGGGGGCGAGCAGTACTTC
CASSLALGLAGGEQYF
>few|TRBV7-3|TRBD1|TRBJ2-1
TGTGCCAGCAGCCCGACAGGGCTCAGGAACAATGAGCAGTTCTTC
CASSPTGLRNNEQFF
>many|TRBV11-2|-|TRBJ1-5
TGTGCCAGCAGCTTAGTAGAGATGGGGGCCCAGCATTTT
CASSLVEMGAQHF
>many|TRBV6-5|-|TRBJ2-2
TGTGCCAGCAGACAGAACACCGGGGAGCTGTTTTTT
CASRQNTGELFF
>many|TRBV18|-|TRBJ2-1
TGTGCCAGCTCACCACCGGGGGTTAGGACCTACAATGAGCAGTTCTTC
CASSPPGVRTYNEQFF
>many|TRBV28|-|TRBJ2-3
TGTGCCAGCAGTTTATTCCGAGAAGCAGATACGCAGTATTTT
CASSLFREADTQYF
>few|TRBV28|TRBD1|TRBJ1-1
TGTGCCAGCAGGCGGACAGGGGGACAGGTTTTCTTT
CASRRTGGQVFF
>few|TRBV5-1|-|TRBJ2-7
TGCGCCAGCAGCTTGTCCGCTAGCGCTCAGGGAGAGCAGTACTTC
CASSLSASAQGEQYF
>few|TRBV2|-|TRBJ1-6
TGTGCCAGAGGGGTACCCCTCCACTTT
CARGVPLHF
>-|TRBV5-6|-|TRBJ2-7
TGTGCCAGCAGCGGAGGGGCTCGAGGCGAGCAGTACTTC
CASSGGARGEQYF
>-|TRBV20-1|-|TRBJ2-1
TGCAGTGCTAGACTTCTTTCAGGGCGATCGTACAATGAGCAGTTCTTC
CSARLLSGRSYNEQFF
>-|TRBV12-3/TRBV12-4|-|TRBJ2-1
TGTGCCAGCAGGGTCGGGGGAGGTTACTACAATGAGCAGTTCTTC
CASRVGGGYYNEQFF
>few|TRBV5-6|TRBD1|TRBJ2-1
TGTGCCAGCAGCTTTGGGGACAGGGGGCCCGATGAGCAGTTCTTC
CASSFGDRGPDEQFF
>-|TRBV18|-|TRBJ1-2
TGTGCCAGCTCACCTTCAGGCCCCTATGACTACACCTTC
CASSPSGPYDYTF
>-|TRBV7-9|-|TRBJ2-1
TGTGCCAGCAGCTTCGGCACTCCTCCCGGCGATGAGCAGTTCTTC
CASSFGTPPGDEQFF
>few|TRBV9|-|TRBJ2-7
TGTGCCAGCAGCGTAGTCTCGGAAACCTACGAGCAGTACTTC
CASSVVSETYEQYF
>-|TRBV20-1|TRBD2|TRBJ2-5
TGCAGTGCTAGAGAAAGCGGGAGGTCTACGACCCAGTACTTC
CSARESGRSTTQYF
>few|TRBV19|-|TRBJ1-1
TGTGCCAGTAACCGTGGACGCGCTGAAGCTTTCTTT
CASNRGRAEAFF
>once|TRBV29-1|-|TRBJ2-7
TGCAGCGTGGGGGACCCCCCTAGGTACGAGCAGTACTTC
CSVGDPPRYEQYF
>-|TRBV18|-|TRBJ1-1
TGTGCCAGCTCACCCTCTCGGGACGACTACACAGGGACCCTCTTT
CASSPSRDDYTGTLF
>-|TRBV27|-|TRBJ1-5
TGTGCCAGCAGTAACGCTGCTTATCAGCCCCAGCATTTT
CASSNAAYQPQHF
>many|TRBV5-1|-|TRBJ2-7
TGCGCCAGCAGCTGGGAGTGGGACAGGGACCTAGCGGGAGACTACGAGCAGTACTTC
CASSWEWDRDLAGDYEQYF
>many|TRBV2|-|TRBJ2-1
TGTGCCAGCAGGACTACCTCTCGACCCACCGATGAGCAGTTCTTC
CASRTTSRPTDEQFF